A single sample gave rise to the 29 T cell receptor beta chains below, sequenced in a study of identical twins. TCRdb reprocessed the 5' RACE reads with MiXCR, giving one entry per CDR3 protein. The table has 500,000 to 700,000 distinct CDR3 sequences, roughly 7.1% seen once. The sample was also linked to a second study, of yellow fever vaccine responses in identical twins.

Sequencing was performed on PBMCs. Receptor source: a woman aged 18-35 years in good health.

V usage is TRBV7-9 and J usage is TRBJ2-3; TRBD1 matches at 8 bases. Germline trimming cut 5 bases from V and 0 bases from J; bases unmatched to any gene: 7. The CDR3 runs to 16 residues. Germline assignment: CDR1 SEHNR and CDR2 FQNEAQ (reference sequence). CDR3 DNA sequence: TGTGCCAGCAGCCCGAGGGGGACAGGCAGCACAGATACGCAGTATTTT. This translates into CASSPRGTGSTDTQYF.

This clonotype was counted only a few times. V usage is TRBV28 and J usage is TRBJ1-6; 8 nucleotides align to TRBD1. Per germline, CDR1 MDHEN and CDR2 SYDVKM. The CDR3 spans 16 residues. The junction had 6 bases not matched to a gene; V was cut back by 1 base and J by 7 bases. CDR3 amino acids: CASSLFRQGANSPLHF. The CDR3 bases are TGTGCCAGCAGTTTATTTCGGCAGGGGGCGAATTCACCCCTCCACTTT.

The chain is built from TRBV24-1 and TRBJ1-2, with 7 bases aligning to TRBD1. CDR3 length equals 13 residues. The germline CDR1 and CDR2 sequences are KGHDR and SFDVKD. Unmatched junction bases numbered 1, after V lost 3 bases and J lost 4 bases. CDR3 amino acids: CATSDRQGYGYTF. In nucleotides, the CDR3 is TGTGCCACCAGTGATCGACAGGGCTATGGCTACACCTTC.

Only a few counts were recorded for this clonotype. The chain uses TRBV28 and TRBJ2-1; the match to TRBD1 covers 7 bases. With V trimmed by 3 bases and J by 9 bases, 11 bases remained unmatched. CDR3 length: 15 amino acids. CDR1 and CDR2 (germline): MDHEN, SYDVKM. The CDR3 is CASSFPETGRREQFF. For the CDR3, the DNA is TGTGCCAGCAGTTTCCCCGAGACAGGGCGGCGTGAGCAGTTCTTC.

At least ten counts were recorded for this clonotype. The J gene is TRBJ2-3, the V gene TRBV27; D perhaps matches TRBD2 (5 bases). Looked up from germline, CDR1 is MNHEY and CDR2 is SMNVEV (reference sequence). V was pared by 4 bases and J by 4 bases, with 12 bases between. The CDR3 runs to 14 residues. CDR3 protein: CASSSLRGSDTQYF. The CDR3, as DNA: TGTGCCAGCAGTTCACTACGGGGATCAGATACGCAGTATTTT.

This clonotype was observed at least ten times. This chain connects TRBV5-1 to TRBJ2-4; D unresolved. The CDR3 is made up of 14 amino acids. The germline V gene encodes CDR1 SGHRS and CDR2 YFSETQ. With 4 bases removed from V and 0 bases from J, the gap between germline ends came to 8 bases. In DNA form, the CDR3 reads TGCGCCAGCAGCCTGACCATAGCCAAAAACATTCAGTACTTC. Its protein is CASSLTIAKNIQYF.

The genes are TRBV20-1 and TRBJ2-1, with D tentatively TRBD2 (6 bases). CDR3 length: 14 amino acids. The germline V gene encodes CDR1 DFQATT and CDR2 SNEGSKA (reference sequence). CDR3 in DNA: TGCAGGGACCAAGGCGGGAATATGGCGGGTGAGCAGTTCTTC. Translating it yields CRDQGGNMAGEQFF.

In its sample, this clonotype was seen a few times. The chain employs TRBV14 and TRBJ1-6; a possible D gene is TRBD1 (5 bases). The germline V gene encodes CDR1 SGHDN and CDR2 FVKESK. The CDR3 runs 14 residues. The germline V and J ends were trimmed by 1 base and 5 bases, with 6 bases remaining between them. DNA of the CDR3: TGTGCCAGCAGCCAAGTCAGGGATAATTCACCCCTCCACTTT. Protein: CASSQVRDNSPLHF.

This clonotype was seen a few times. The rearrangement joins TRBV4-1 to TRBJ2-1; the D call may be TRBD1 or TRBD2 (5 bases each). The CDR3 runs to 13 residues. Germline CDR1 reads MGHRA; CDR2 reads YSYEKL. Trimming removed 4 bases from V and 8 bases from J, with 12 bases in between. The CDR3 coding sequence is TGCGCCAGCAGCCCGGACTCCAGGGATGAGCAGTTCTTC. Translating gives CASSPDSRDEQFF.

V gene TRBV12-3 or TRBV12-4 combines with J gene TRBJ2-2, with unresolved D. V gave up 7 bases and J gave up 8 bases, with 8 bases separating them. The CDR3 has 11 amino acids. The CDR3 DNA reads as TGTGCCAGCAAGTCGGTGGGGGAGCTGTTTTTT. As protein: CASKSVGELFF.

This clonotype was detected a few times. The chain employs TRBV5-1 and TRBJ1-1; D may be TRBD1 (6 bases). The V gene's germline CDR1 is SGHRS and CDR2 YFSETQ. Trimming left V 6 bases short and J 4 bases short, with 16 bases between. This CDR3 is 14 amino acids long. The DNA of the CDR3 is TGCGCCAGCACCCCCCGGGCAGGGGCCACTGAAGCTTTCTTT. This sequence encodes CASTPRAGATEAFF.

This clonotype was seen only a few times. V gene TRBV7-7 combines with J gene TRBJ2-1; TRBD2 matches at 9 bases. The germline V gene has CDR1 SSHAT and CDR2 FNYEAQ (reference sequence). This CDR3 has 15 residues. J lost 7 bases, V lost 1 base, and 5 bases had no gene match. The CDR3 spells CASSLGGGAGNEQFF. CDR3 nucleotide sequence: TGTGCCAGCAGCTTAGGCGGGGGGGCCGGGAATGAGCAGTTCTTC.

A few counts support this clonotype. The chain recombines TRBV25-1 with TRBJ2-1; no definite D call. CDR3 length: 13 residues. V was clipped by 1 base and J by 9 bases, with 10 bases between them. Germline-derived CDR1 and CDR2 are MGHDK and SYGVNS. CDR3 loop: CASSEFLELEQFF. The CDR3, as DNA: TGTGCCAGCAGTGAATTTCTTGAGCTTGAGCAGTTCTTC.

The sample holds a few counts of this clonotype. The chain links TRBV5-6 to TRBJ2-3; TRBD2 aligns across 7 bases. Germline CDR1 and CDR2: SGHDT and YYEEEE. Losses at the gene ends were 2 bases for V and 2 bases for J; bases not matched to a gene: 5. The CDR3 is made up of 15 amino acids. The CDR3 DNA reads TGTGCCAGCAGCTTAGCGGGAAGGAACACAGATACGCAGTATTTT. Amino acids: CASSLAGRNTDTQYF.

This clonotype has more than one count but fewer than ten. The chain employs TRBV28 and TRBJ2-5; 9 bases line up with TRBD2. Germline values: CDR1 MDHEN, CDR2 SYDVKM. V shed 4 bases and J 7 bases; nucleotides not matched to a gene: 19. CDR3 length: 18 residues. CDR3 residues: CASSSMEPGLAAFGTQYF. The CDR3 nucleotides are TGTGCCAGCAGTTCGATGGAGCCGGGACTAGCAGCTTTCGGGACCCAGTACTTC.

This clonotype was detected many times. The chain recombines TRBV24-1 with TRBJ2-1; 7 bases are a match to TRBD2. Germline CDR1 reads KGHDR; CDR2 reads SFDVKD. V dropped 1 base and J dropped 3; count of bases not matched to a gene: 2. The CDR3 consists of 15 residues. In DNA, the CDR3 is TGTGCCACCAGTGATTTTGGGACTAACTACAATGAGCAGTTCTTC. It translates to CATSDFGTNYNEQFF.

The table lists this clonotype with many counts. The chain joins TRBV5-1 to TRBJ2-1, with 9 positions matching TRBD1. J lost 7 bases, V lost 7 bases, and 9 bases had no gene match. Looked up from germline, CDR1 is SGHRS and CDR2 is YFSETQ. This CDR3 region has 14 residues. This chain's CDR3 is CASGQGLGGNEQFF. In DNA form, the CDR3 reads TGCGCCAGCGGACAGGGGCTAGGAGGGAATGAGCAGTTCTTC.

This chain uses TRBV6-5 with TRBJ2-7; D possibly uses TRBD1 or TRBD2 (6 bases each). V lost 5 bases, J lost 0 bases, and 17 bases lay in between. The CDR3 runs 16 residues. Germline V lookup: CDR1 MNHEY, CDR2 SVGAGI. The CDR3 DNA reads TGTGCCAGCAGTCACACCAGGAGGGGGAACTCCTACGAGCAGTACGTC. Translation gives CASSHTRRGNSYEQYV.

Many counts were recorded for this clonotype. J is TRBJ2-1 and V is TRBV6-4; 10 bases align to TRBD2. The CDR3 length is 18 residues. V lost 6 bases and J lost 4; bases outside the gene matches: 15. Germline assignment: CDR1 MRHNA and CDR2 SNTAGT. This CDR3 is CASSSDLASGGDYNEQFF. The CDR3 nucleotides read TGTGCCAGCAGCTCCGACTTGGCTAGCGGGGGTGATTACAATGAGCAGTTCTTC.

The J gene is TRBJ2-2, the V gene TRBV7-2; D uncertain. This CDR3 has 16 residues. Trimming shortened V by 1 base and J by 3 bases, and 12 bases separated the two germline ends. The germline V gene has CDR1 SGHTA and CDR2 FQGNSA. The CDR3 bases are TGTGCCAGCAGCTTAGGCCGGACCAAGTACACCGGGGAGCTGTTTTTT. Protein product: CASSLGRTKYTGELFF.

This clonotype showed up just a few times. The chain links TRBV27 to TRBJ2-7; 9 bases match TRBD2. J gave up 0 bases and V 5 bases, and 8 bases lay outside the gene matches. This CDR3 contains 16 residues. Germline V gene sequence: CDR1 MNHEY, CDR2 SMNVEV (reference sequence). This chain's CDR3 is CASSLRGSGGSYEQYV. As DNA, the CDR3 is TGTGCCAGCAGTCTACGCGGTAGCGGGGGCTCCTACGAGCAGTACGTC.

This clonotype was counted a few times. The chain links TRBV7-6 to TRBJ2-5, with D hard to call. CDR3 size: 13 residues. Deletions cut 4 bases from V and 2 bases from J, with 8 bases between. Looked up from germline, CDR1 is SGHVS and CDR2 is FNYEAQ. The CDR3 protein is CASSSNIQETQYF. The CDR3, as DNA: TGTGCCAGCAGCTCAAACATACAAGAGACCCAGTACTTC. The entire variable domain, with the rest obtained from reference TRBV7-6 and TRBJ2-5, is as follows: GAGVSQSPRYKVTKRGQDVALRCDPISGHVSLYWYRQALGQGPEFLTYFNYEAQQDKSGLPNDRFSAERPEGSISTLTIQRTEQRDSAMYRCASSSNIQETQYFGPGTRLLVL.

This clonotype was observed a handful of times. The V call is TRBV20-1, the J call TRBJ2-1; D may correspond to TRBD1 or TRBD2 (5 bases each). The germline V and J ends were trimmed by 4 bases and 10 bases, with 20 bases remaining between them. This CDR3 is built from 14 residues. Germline loops: CDR1 DFQATT, CDR2 SNEGSKA (reference sequence). This CDR3 is CSATTRDERWEQFF. The CDR3 DNA sequence: TGCAGTGCTACGACCCGGGACGAGCGTTGGGAGCAGTTCTTC.

This clonotype was seen many times. The chain uses TRBV7-9 and TRBJ2-3; D gene unclear. This CDR3 region has 14 residues. Germline V lookup: CDR1 SEHNR, CDR2 FQNEAQ (reference sequence). V shed 5 bases and J shed 2 bases, with 11 bases lying between them. The CDR3 reads CASSQLANTDTQYF. In nucleotides, the CDR3 is TGTGCCAGCAGCCAATTAGCTAACACAGATACGCAGTATTTT.

This clonotype was recorded at least ten times. This sequence joins TRBV24-1 and TRBJ2-1; 7 nucleotides agree with TRBD2. V gave up 7 bases and J gave up 7 bases; unmatched junction bases: 6. The germline V gene encodes CDR1 KGHDR and CDR2 SFDVKD. The CDR3 runs 13 residues. CDR3 DNA: TGTGCCACCAGGGAGCGTAGCGGGAATGAGCAGTTCTTC. Encoded protein: CATRERSGNEQFF.

The CDR3 spells CAMGPGAFYNEQFF. In nucleotides, the CDR3 is TGTGCCATGGGGCCGGGGGCCTTCTACAATGAGCAGTTCTTC. This chain links TRBV7-9 with TRBJ2-1, with D perhaps TRBD1 or TRBD2 (6 bases each). Trimming shortened V by 10 bases and J by 3 bases, and 16 bases separated the two germline ends. CDR3 size: 14 residues. Germline CDR1 is SEHNR and CDR2 is FQNEAQ (reference sequence).

This clonotype appeared many times. The V and J genes are TRBV11-1 and TRBJ1-5, with 11 bases matching TRBD1. Germline V CDR1 and CDR2: SGHAT, FQDESV (reference sequence). The V and J ends lost 4 bases and 0 bases, in that order; junction bases with no gene match: 8. CDR3 length: 18 amino acids. As DNA, the CDR3 is TGTGCCAGCAGCTCGGGACAGGGGGGAACCTATAGCAATCAGCCCCAGCATTTT. It is translated as CASSSGQGGTYSNQPQHF. The full variable domain, its missing parts supplied by reference TRBV11-1 and TRBJ1-5, is EAEVAQSPRYKITEKSQAVAFWCDPISGHATLYWYRQILGQGPELLVQFQDESVVDDSQLPKDRFSAERLKGVDSTLKIQPAELGDSAMYLCASSSGQGGTYSNQPQHFGDGTRLSIL.

This clonotype was found many times. The chain is built from TRBV7-9 and TRBJ1-6; no reliable D call. From germline, CDR1 is SEHNR and CDR2 FQNEAQ (reference sequence). The CDR3 spans 13 residues. V lost 0 bases and J lost 8, with 5 bases in between. The CDR3 reads CASSLARDSPLHF. CDR3 nucleotide sequence: TGTGCCAGCAGCTTAGCGCGCGATTCACCCCTCCACTTT.

This clonotype appeared many times. The rearrangement links TRBV12-3 or TRBV12-4 to TRBJ2-3; D call uncertain. The germline V and J ends were trimmed by 5 bases and 5 bases, with 14 bases remaining between them. The CDR3 totals 14 residues. CDR3 residues: CASSPSERGDTQYF. The CDR3 DNA reads as TGTGCCAGCAGTCCCTCCGAGCGTGGAGATACGCAGTATTTT.